The rows below give T cell receptor beta chains drawn from one sample of a study of cytomegalovirus exposure and HLA in healthy donors. The repertoire was sequenced with immunoSEQ multiplex PCR; TCRdb's copy has only in-frame clones and lacks some. The sample comprises 85,000 to 95,000 clones, under 80% of which are singletons, and around 22% rests with the top ten. Sequencing input: PBMCs. These receptors all stem from a man aged 25-45 years in good health and CMV-seropositive. CDR3s include the opening cysteine and the closing phenylalanine or tryptophan. A D gene is named only where the DNA matches it firmly. The size of a clone is reported for some rows only, either as once, few or many, or as a class for expanded clones.

length,V,J,size,D,CDR3,DNA
16,TRBV15,TRBJ2-5,-,TRBD1,CATSTGTGIEGETQYF,TGTGCCACCAGCACCGGGACAGGGATAGAGGGAGAGACCCAGTACTTC
12,TRBV29-1,TRBJ2-1,once,TRBD1,CSAGQADNEQFF,TGCAGCGCCGGACAGGCCGACAATGAGCAGTTCTTC
16,TRBV9,TRBJ2-2,-,-,CASSPRGGELTGELFF,TGTGCCAGCAGCCCCCGAGGGGGTGAGCTAACCGGGGAGCTGTTTTTT
14,TRBV7-9,TRBJ2-3,-,-,CASSVVSSTDTQYF,TGTGCCAGCAGCGTCGTTTCGAGCACAGATACGCAGTATTTT
16,TRBV6-4,TRBJ2-2,-,TRBD2,CATGTSGAENTGELFF,TGTGCCACCGGGACTAGCGGGGCGGAGAACACCGGGGAGCTGTTTTTT
15,TRBV5-1,TRBJ1-6,once,-,CASSPLGQTNSPLHF,TGCGCCAGCAGCCCGTTAGGACAGACAAATTCACCCCTCCACTTT
12,TRBV4-1,TRBJ2-2,-,-,CASSLVTGELFF,TGCGCCAGCAGCCTCGTCACCGGGGAGCTGTTTTTT
15,TRBV7-2,TRBJ1-1,-,TRBD1,CASSLARQGNIGAFF,TGTGCCAGCAGCTTAGCGCGACAGGGTAATATAGGGGCTTTCTTT
15,TRBV2,TRBJ1-1,-,-,CASSAPEGQNTEAFF,TGTGCCAGCAGCGCCCCTGAAGGACAGAACACTGAAGCTTTCTTT
15,TRBV5-1,TRBJ1-1,few,TRBD1,CASSSTSRGRTEAFF,TGCGCCAGCAGCTCTACTTCCAGGGGGAGAACTGAAGCTTTCTTT
13,TRBV30,TRBJ1-4,-,-,CAWSGTRGEKLFF,TGTGCCTGGAGTGGGACCCGGGGTGAAAAACTGTTTTTT
14,TRBV5-1,TRBJ1-1,few,-,CASSLDGVNTEAFF,TGCGCCAGCAGCTTGGACGGAGTGAACACTGAAGCTTTCTTT
13,TRBV1,TRBJ2-7,-,-,CTSSEGTSYEQYF,TGCACCAGCAGCGAGGGTACATCCTACGAGCAGTACTTC
11,TRBV5-1,TRBJ1-1,few,TRBD1,CASSNRGEAFF,TGCGCCAGCAGCAACAGGGGTGAAGCTTTCTTT
14,TRBV7-9,TRBJ2-3,few,-,CASSLESRRDTQYF,TGTGCCAGCAGCTTGGAGTCGAGGCGGGATACGCAGTATTTT
12,TRBV29-1,TRBJ2-7,-,-,CSVAREVGEQYF,TGCAGCGTTGCGAGGGAAGTAGGCGAGCAGTACTTC
13,TRBV30,TRBJ1-5,-,-,CAWSQDSNQPQNF,TGTGCCTGGAGTCAAGATAGCAATCAGCCCCAGAATTTT
14,TRBV5-4,TRBJ1-5,-,-,CASSLDRSNQPQHF,TGTGCCAGCAGCTTGGACAGAAGCAATCAGCCCCAGCATTTT
15,TRBV4-3,TRBJ2-5,-,TRBD1,CASSQDSTGEETQYF,TGCGCCAGCAGCCAAGACTCAACAGGGGAAGAGACCCAGTACTTC
15,TRBV5-6,TRBJ2-7,-,TRBD2,CASSLAAGGRDEQYF,TGTGCCAGCAGCTTGGCGGCGGGAGGGCGGGACGAGCAGTACTTC
15,TRBV9,TRBJ1-1,-,-,CASSGGLALNTEAFF,TGTGCCAGCAGCGGAGGGTTGGCACTGAACACTGAAGCTTTCTTT
12,TRBV29-1,TRBJ1-4,-,-,CSATGSNEKLFF,TGCAGCGCTACAGGGTCTAATGAAAAACTGTTTTTT
14,TRBV19,TRBJ1-2,few,-,CASREQHPSGGYTF,TGTGCCAGTCGGGAACAGCATCCCTCGGGTGGCTACACCTTC
16,TRBV10-3,TRBJ1-5,-,-,CAISSKSGRNNQPQHF,TGTGCCATCAGTTCTAAATCTGGGAGGAACAATCAGCCCCAGCATTTT
12,TRBV25-1,TRBJ1-3,-,-,CASTTVGNTIYF,TGTGCCAGCACGACAGTAGGAAACACCATATATTTT
16,TRBV28,TRBJ1-5,few,TRBD1,CASSPGTAYSNQPQHF,TGTGCCAGCAGTCCGGGGACAGCCTATAGCAATCAGCCCCAGCATTTT
14,TRBV6-4,TRBJ2-7,-,TRBD1,CASSENRGDYEQYF,TGTGCCAGCAGTGAGAACAGGGGCGACTACGAGCAGTACTTC
12,TRBV6-6,TRBJ2-7,-,-,CASSSSSYEQYF,TGTGCCAGCAGCTCCAGCTCCTACGAGCAGTACTTC
15,TRBV7-9,TRBJ1-6,-,-,CASSLGAGSDSPLHF,TGTGCCAGCAGCTTAGGGGCGGGGTCGGATTCACCCCTCCACTTT
13,TRBV2,TRBJ1-1,-,-,CASRAGREGEAFF,TGTGCCAGCAGGGCGGGGCGCGAGGGTGAAGCTTTCTTT
15,TRBV5-1,TRBJ2-5,few,-,CASSLGGVAGETQYF,TGCGCCAGCAGCTTGGGCGGGGTAGCTGGGGAGACCCAGTACTTC
13,TRBV9,TRBJ2-1,few,-,CASSVARRDEQFF,TGTGCCAGCAGCGTAGCAAGGAGAGATGAGCAGTTCTTC
16,TRBV6-4,TRBJ2-3,-,TRBD2,CASSEGTSGGTDTQYF,TGTGCCAGCAGTGAAGGGACTAGCGGGGGCACAGATACGCAGTATTTT
13,TRBV2,TRBJ1-5,-,TRBD1,CASSGQGIQPQHF,TGTGCCAGCAGTGGACAGGGGATCCAGCCCCAGCATTTT
14,TRBV7-2,TRBJ2-1,-,TRBD2,CASSSTSGIGEQFF,TGTGCCAGCAGCTCGACTAGCGGGATAGGTGAGCAGTTCTTC
14,TRBV6-1,TRBJ2-7,once,TRBD2,CASRLTSGLHEQYF,TGTGCCAGCAGACTGACTAGCGGCCTCCACGAGCAGTACTTC
15,TRBV19,TRBJ1-5,-,-,CASSSPGWRNQPQHF,TGTGCCAGTAGTTCCCCAGGGTGGCGCAATCAGCCCCAGCATTTT
16,TRBV4-2,TRBJ2-2,-,-,CASSQDSRGSTGELFF,TGTGCCAGCAGCCAAGATTCAAGGGGTAGTACCGGGGAGCTGTTTTTT
13,TRBV6-5,TRBJ1-5,-,TRBD1,CASSRTGEQPQHF,TGTGCCAGCAGTAGGACAGGGGAACAGCCCCAGCATTTT
15,TRBV5-1,TRBJ2-1,-,TRBD2,CASGYGGGGYNEQFF,TGCGCCAGCGGATATGGTGGGGGGGGGTACAATGAGCAGTTCTTC
13,TRBV7-9,TRBJ2-5,-,-,CASSSSLVETQYF,TGTGCCAGCAGCTCCTCCTTAGTGGAGACCCAGTACTTC
14,TRBV9,TRBJ1-1,once,-,CASSVVSENTEAFF,TGTGCCAGCAGCGTAGTATCAGAGAACACTGAAGCTTTCTTT
16,TRBV5-6,TRBJ1-2,few,TRBD1,CASSVGTGSSSYGYTF,TGTGCCAGCAGCGTGGGGACAGGGTCATCTAGCTATGGCTACACCTTC
12,TRBV28,TRBJ1-5,-,-,CASSFGNQPQHF,TGTGCCAGCAGTTTCGGGAATCAGCCCCAGCATTTT
16,TRBV11-2,TRBJ2-7,-,TRBD2,CASSLGLAESSYEQYF,TGTGCCAGCAGCTTAGGTCTAGCGGAGAGCTCCTACGAGCAGTACTTC
14,TRBV19,TRBJ2-5,once,TRBD2,CASSTAGLQETQYF,TGTGCCAGTAGTACAGCGGGGCTCCAAGAGACCCAGTACTTC
13,TRBV5-6,TRBJ1-2,-,TRBD1,CASSLKGANGYTF,TGTGCCAGCAGCTTGAAGGGGGCGAATGGCTACACCTTC